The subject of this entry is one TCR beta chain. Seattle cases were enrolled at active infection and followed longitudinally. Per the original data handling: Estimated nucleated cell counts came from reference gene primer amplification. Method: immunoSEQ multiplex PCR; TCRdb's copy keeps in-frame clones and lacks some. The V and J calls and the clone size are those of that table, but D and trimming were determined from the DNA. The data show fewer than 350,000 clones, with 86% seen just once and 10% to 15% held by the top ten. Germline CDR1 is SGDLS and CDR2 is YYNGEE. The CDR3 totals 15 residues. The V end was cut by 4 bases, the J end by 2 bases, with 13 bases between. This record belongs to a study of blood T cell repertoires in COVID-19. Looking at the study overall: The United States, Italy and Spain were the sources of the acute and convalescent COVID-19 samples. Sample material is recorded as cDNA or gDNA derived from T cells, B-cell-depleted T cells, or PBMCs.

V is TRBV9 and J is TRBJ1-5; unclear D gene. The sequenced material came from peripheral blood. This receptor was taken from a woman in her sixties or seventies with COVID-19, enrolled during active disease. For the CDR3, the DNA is TGTGCCAGCAGCCCCAAGCCCGGGGGCAATCAGCCCCAGCATTTT. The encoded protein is CASSPKPGGNQPQHF.